The 9 T cell receptor beta chains below all came from one sample that was sequenced in a study of T cells after yellow fever vaccination. Using its own MiXCR run on the 5' RACE reads, TCRdb lists one record per CDR3 protein. The sample lists some 420,000 distinct CDR3 sequences; roughly a sixth were seen once. Specimen: PBMCs, collected before the yellow fever booster vaccination. These receptors were obtained from a man aged 18 to 29 who received the YFV17D yellow fever vaccine.

CDR3 sequence: CASSLGGLARYQETQYF. Written as DNA, the CDR3 is TGTGCCAGCAGCTTAGGTGGCCTAGCGAGGTACCAAGAGACCCAGTACTTC. This chain joins TRBV7-2 and TRBJ2-5; D may be TRBD2 (6 bases). V was cut by 1 base and J by 0 bases, with 15 bases left in between. CDR3 length: 17 residues. From germline, CDR1 is SGHTA and CDR2 FQGNSA.

Many counts were recorded for this clonotype. The chain has TRBV7-8 and TRBJ1-3, with TRBD1 matching over 10 bases. Germline loops: CDR1 SGHVS, CDR2 FQNEAQ. V shed 1 base, J shed 8 bases, and the junction held 8 bases outside the gene matches. The CDR3 contains 16 residues. The DNA for the CDR3 is TGTGCCAGCAGCTTAGTGGGGACAGGGGTCTATGACACCATATATTTT. It yields the protein CASSLVGTGVYDTIYF. Full variable domain (rest looked up from reference TRBV7-8 and TRBJ1-3): GAGVSQSPRYKVAKRGQDVALRCDPISGHVSLFWYQQALGQGPEFLTYFQNEAQLDKSGLPSDRFFAERPEGSVSTLKIQRTQQEDSAVYLCASSLVGTGVYDTIYFGEGSWLTVV.

This clonotype turned up a few times. This sequence joins TRBV6-5 and TRBJ2-6; 8 bases line up with TRBD2. J was trimmed by 0 bases and V by 4 bases; bases with no gene match: 5. CDR1 and CDR2 from the germline V gene are MNHEY and SVGAGI. This CDR3 is 17 amino acids long. CDR3 sequence: CASSSAGASSGANVLTF. The CDR3 DNA reads TGTGCCAGCAGTTCAGCGGGGGCCAGCTCTGGGGCCAACGTCCTGACTTTC.

This clonotype was picked up a small number of times. The genes are TRBV20-1 and TRBJ1-1; D gene unclear. There are 14 residues in the CDR3. Germline lookup yields CDR1 DFQATT and CDR2 SNEGSKA (reference sequence). With 7 bases removed from V and 1 base from J, the gap between germline ends came to 16 bases. The CDR3 region is CSVNRPASNTEAFF. The CDR3, as DNA: TGCAGTGTTAATAGACCGGCATCGAACACTGAAGCTTTCTTT.

This clonotype was counted ten times or more. This sequence joins TRBV6-5 and TRBJ2-1, with 10 bases identical to TRBD2. Looked up from germline, CDR1 is MNHEY and CDR2 is SVGAGI. The CDR3 is 14 residues long. V trimming: 5 bases; J trimming: 4 bases; junction bases outside the gene matches: 2. The CDR3 loop is CASSTSGVYNEQFF. The CDR3, as DNA: TGTGCCAGCAGTACTAGCGGGGTGTACAATGAGCAGTTCTTC.

There are a few counts of this clonotype. The chain joins TRBV5-6 to TRBJ2-4, with D possibly called TRBD1 or TRBD2 (5 bases each). Germline CDR1 is SGHDT and CDR2 is YYEEEE. CDR3 length: 14 residues. V lost 2 bases to trimming and J lost 5 bases, with 11 bases between them. CDR3 residues: CASSFAGTQNIQYF. CDR3 coding DNA: TGTGCCAGCAGCTTTGCCGGGACGCAAAACATTCAGTACTTC.

The chain recombines TRBV15 with TRBJ2-7, with D tentatively TRBD2 (6 bases). Germline values: CDR1 LNHNV, CDR2 YYDKDF (reference sequence). The V gene lost 0 bases and the J gene lost 3 bases, with 9 bases spanning the gap. The CDR3 is 14 residues long. Written as DNA, the CDR3 is TGTGCCACCAGCAGAGATCGGGGGAACTACGAGCAGTACTTC. This gives the protein CATSRDRGNYEQYF.

The chain carries TRBV11-2 and TRBJ2-1; TRBD1 matches 9 bases. V was clipped by 4 bases and J by 1 base; unmatched bases: 5. CDR3 length equals 16 residues. Germline lookup yields CDR1 SGHAT and CDR2 FQNNGV. The DNA for the CDR3 is TGTGCCAGCAGCTCTAGGACAGGGGCTTCCTACAATGAGCAGTTCTTC. Protein: CASSSRTGASYNEQFF.

A few counts support this clonotype. The chain employs TRBV6-5 and TRBJ2-5; no firm D call. V dropped 2 bases and J dropped 7 bases, with 5 bases sitting between them. Looked up from germline, CDR1 is MNHEY and CDR2 is SVGAGI. The CDR3 is made up of 11 amino acids. The CDR3 protein is CASSYVGTQYF. CDR3 DNA sequence: TGTGCCAGCAGTTACGTAGGGACCCAGTACTTC.